This is a list of T cell receptor beta chains from one sample in a study of early T cells in non-severe SARS-CoV-2 infection. TCRdb fed the 5' RACE reads into MiXCR, producing one record per CDR3 protein. The repertoire holds roughly 100,000 distinct CDR3 sequences, with roughly 12% as singletons. Sequences were derived from whole blood, sampled at baseline. Receptor source: an adult who was a healthcare worker with PCR-confirmed SARS-CoV-2 infection or an uninfected control (not recorded which). The CDR3 runs from the conserved cysteine through the conserved F or W. A D gene is named only where the DNA matches it firmly. For some rows the clone size is stated as once, few or many, or as a class when expanded; others skip it.

CASSLGGKSNQPQHF	.	few	TRBV7-9	TRBJ1-5
CASTKGVWETQYF	.	few	TRBV12-3/TRBV12-4	TRBJ2-5
CASETLDGRSSYNSPLHF	.	.	TRBV18	TRBJ1-6
CSAVTSGGFTGELFF	TRBD2	.	TRBV20-1	TRBJ2-2
CASTQPRGGNYGYTF	.	few	TRBV19	TRBJ1-2
CASSQERGTAGQYF	.	many	TRBV4-1	TRBJ2-7
CASSPVDTQYF	.	many	TRBV12-3/TRBV12-4	TRBJ2-3
CASSFIAGDEQYF	TRBD2	.	TRBV28	TRBJ2-7
CASSFYLAGGETQYF	TRBD2	few	TRBV7-2	TRBJ2-5
CASSPTLSGWEAEAFF	.	few	TRBV6-6	TRBJ1-1
CSARAGTYEQYF	.	few	TRBV20-1	TRBJ2-7
CASSLPHGPGATGELFF	.	.	TRBV19	TRBJ2-2